This T cell receptor (beta chain) was captured in a study of blood T cell repertoires in COVID-19. About the study: The samples span acute and convalescent COVID-19 from the United States, Italy and Spain. From T cells, B-cell-depleted T cells, or PBMCs came the material, which was cDNA or gDNA.

As processed by the authors: Counts of nucleated cells, estimated from reference gene primer amplification, were obtained. TCRdb's copy holds only in-frame clones and misses some; the assay was immunoSEQ multiplex PCR. V, J and clone size are taken as reported in that table, and D and trimming were inferred from the DNA itself. The table includes over 200,000 clones, 86% detected once. V shed 0 bases and J shed 7 bases, with 9 bases lying between them. The CDR3 contains 12 residues. Germline CDR1 GTSNPN, CDR2 SVGIG (reference sequence). The TCR sequence derives from a man in his forties who had recovered from COVID-19. Specimen: peripheral blood. The rearrangement uses TRBV30 and TRBJ1-1; tentatively, D is TRBD1 (5 bases). CDR3 in DNA: TGTGCCTGGAGTGTACGGGGGGATGAAGCTTTCTTT. Protein sequence: CAWSVRGDEAFF.